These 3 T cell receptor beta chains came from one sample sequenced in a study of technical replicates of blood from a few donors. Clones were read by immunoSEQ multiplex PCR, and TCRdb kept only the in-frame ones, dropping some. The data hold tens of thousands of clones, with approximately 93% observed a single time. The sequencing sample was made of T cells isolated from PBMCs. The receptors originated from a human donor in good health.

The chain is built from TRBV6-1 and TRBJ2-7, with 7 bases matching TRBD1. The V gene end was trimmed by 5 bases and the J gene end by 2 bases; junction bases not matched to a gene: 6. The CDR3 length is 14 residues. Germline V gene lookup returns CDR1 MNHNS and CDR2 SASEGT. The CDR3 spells CASSNRQGPYEQYF. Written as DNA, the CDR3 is TGTGCCAGCAGTAACCGACAGGGTCCCTACGAGCAGTACTTC.

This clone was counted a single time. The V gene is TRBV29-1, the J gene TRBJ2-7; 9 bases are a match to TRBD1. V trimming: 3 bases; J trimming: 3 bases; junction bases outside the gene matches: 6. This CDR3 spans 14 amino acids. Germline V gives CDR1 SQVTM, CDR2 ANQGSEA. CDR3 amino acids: CSVDLGQGFYEQYF. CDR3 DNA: TGCAGCGTTGATCTGGGACAGGGTTTCTACGAGCAGTACTTC.

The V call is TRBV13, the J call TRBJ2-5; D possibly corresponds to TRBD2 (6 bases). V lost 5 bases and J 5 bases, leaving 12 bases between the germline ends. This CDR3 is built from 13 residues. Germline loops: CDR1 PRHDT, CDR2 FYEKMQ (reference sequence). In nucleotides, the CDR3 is TGTGCCAGCAGCCCTACTAGCCGGGAGACCCAGTACTTC. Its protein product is CASSPTSRETQYF.